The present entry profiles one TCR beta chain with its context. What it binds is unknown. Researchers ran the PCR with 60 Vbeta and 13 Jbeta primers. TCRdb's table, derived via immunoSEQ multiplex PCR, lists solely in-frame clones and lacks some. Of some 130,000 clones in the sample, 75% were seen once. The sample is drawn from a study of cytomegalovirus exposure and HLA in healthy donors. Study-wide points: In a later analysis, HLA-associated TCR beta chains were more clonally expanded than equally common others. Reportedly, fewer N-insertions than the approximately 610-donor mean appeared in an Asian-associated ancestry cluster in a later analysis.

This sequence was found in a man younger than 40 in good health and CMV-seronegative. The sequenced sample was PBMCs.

The CDR3 here is CASSIGRFQETQYF. The DNA of the CDR3 is TGTGCCAGTAGTATAGGGAGGTTCCAAGAGACCCAGTACTTC. This chain joins TRBV19 and TRBJ2-5, with D possibly matching TRBD2 (5 bases). CDR1 is LNHDA, CDR2 SQIVND, per germline (reference sequence). This CDR3 region has 14 residues. V shed 1 base and J shed 1 base, with 7 bases lying between them.